The 4 T cell receptor beta chains presented below share a single source sample, sequenced in a study of shared clonotypes between healthy human individuals. Selected positively for CCR7 and CD45RO-negative, naive CD8 cells excluded terminally differentiated effector memory CD45RA+ cells. Libraries were prepared by immunoSEQ multiplex PCR; TCRdb keeps only in-frame clonotypes and omits some of them. This sample has about 2 million clones, with about 95% found just once. The specimen was naive CD8+ T cells sorted from blood. The receptors were gathered from a man between 18 and 35 years old in good health.

The chain couples TRBV5-6 to TRBJ2-7, with D possibly being TRBD2 (5 bases). Germline lookup yields CDR1 SGHDT and CDR2 YYEEEE. The CDR3 is made up of 13 amino acids. Trimming shortened V by 0 bases and J by 5 bases, and 9 bases separated the two germline ends. The CDR3 here is CASSLAPGNEQYF. CDR3 sequence (DNA): TGTGCCAGCAGCTTGGCGCCGGGGAACGAGCAGTACTTC.

The V call is TRBV5-1, the J call TRBJ1-1; D is unresolved. Germline CDR1 reads SGHRS; CDR2 reads YFSETQ. V shed 2 bases and J shed 8 bases, with 19 bases lying between them. The CDR3 extends over 15 amino acids. The CDR3 here is CASSFGLYGRYEAFF. The DNA for the CDR3 is TGCGCCAGCAGCTTCGGTCTCTATGGCCGCTACGAAGCTTTCTTT.

The V and J genes are TRBV7-8 and TRBJ2-3; the D is unclear. CDR1 is SGHVS, CDR2 FQNEAQ, per germline. With 4 bases removed from V and 4 bases from J, the gap between germline ends came to 9 bases. The CDR3 loop spans 13 amino acids. The CDR3 coding sequence is TGTGCCAGCAGCTCCTTACTGGCAGATACGCAGTATTTT. Amino acid sequence: CASSSLLADTQYF.

J is TRBJ2-2 and V is TRBV5-1; TRBD1 matches at 11 bases. This CDR3 has 16 residues. Germline CDR1 is SGHRS and CDR2 is YFSETQ. The V gene end was trimmed by 4 bases and the J gene end by 5 bases; junction bases not matched to a gene: 7. The CDR3 DNA reads TGCGCCAGCAGCGTTTTAGGGACAGGGGGAACCGGGGAGCTGTTTTTT. It specifies CASSVLGTGGTGELFF.